This T cell receptor (beta chain) was captured by sequencing in a study of shared clonotypes between healthy human individuals. Sequencing used immunoSEQ multiplex PCR; TCRdb keeps in-frame clones, though not all of them. The sample records millions of clones, about 95% being singletons. Study-level results: Non-shared clonotypes were found to have lower generation probabilities than the clonotypes that were shared by all four of the sorted-subset donors. Investigators expected sequencing depth to affect clonotype sharing among donors. A handful of donors showed sharing of roughly 5% of naive CD4 clonotypes.

This clone was detected only once. Its antigen is currently unknown. Germline CDR1 and CDR2: SGHTA and FQGNSA. This CDR3 is 13 amino acids long. V lost 5 bases and J lost 3, with 11 bases in between. The receptor comes from a man aged 18-30 years in good health. The chain recombines TRBV7-2 with TRBJ2-7; D unclear. What was sequenced was naive CD4+ T cells sorted from blood. Specified subset: CD45RA+ positively selected. CDR3 in DNA: TGTGCCAGCAGCAAGGCCATGGGCTACGAGCAGTACTTC. Its protein is CASSKAMGYEQYF.